A selection of T cell receptor beta chains follows, all from one sample in a study of T cell responses to AZD1222 COVID-19 vaccine. Clones were read by immunoSEQ multiplex PCR, and TCRdb kept only the in-frame ones, dropping some. In the table there are 150,000 or so clones, 90% of which are singletons. This material consisted of peripheral blood, taken on day 0 of AZD1222 vaccination. Every receptor here comes from an adult in good health. Each CDR3 is given with its conserved first and last residue. Fields, in order: clone size, J gene, V gene, D gene, CDR3 protein, CDR3 DNA. D genes are given only for firm matches. Expanded clones get a size class; other rows say once, few or many, or leave the size out.

>NA|TRBJ1-1|TRBV5-4|NA
CASSPQEGGNTEAFF
TGTGCCAGCAGCCCCCAGGAGGGGGGAAACACTGAAGCTTTCTTT
>NA|TRBJ2-7|TRBV21-1|NA
CASSTYGTGKAYEQYF
TGTGCCAGCAGCACTTACGGGACAGGGAAGGCCTACGAGCAGTACTTC
>NA|TRBJ1-4|TRBV6-5|TRBD1
CASRSLTGANEKLFF
TGTGCCAGCAGATCTTTGACAGGGGCTAATGAAAAACTGTTTTTT
>NA|TRBJ1-2|TRBV30|NA
CAWSVHVTNYGYTF
TGTGCCTGGAGTGTACATGTGACTAACTATGGCTACACCTTC
>NA|TRBJ1-6|TRBV7-9|NA
CASSLEQYNSPLHF
TGTGCCAGCAGCTTAGAACAGTATAATTCACCCCTCCACTTT
>NA|TRBJ2-7|TRBV6-2/TRBV6-3|TRBD1
CASSYFGQGYEQYF
TGTGCCAGCAGTTACTTTGGACAGGGCTACGAGCAGTACTTC
>NA|TRBJ1-2|TRBV27|TRBD1
CASSTSPGQGNYGYTF
TGTGCCAGCAGTACGTCACCGGGACAGGGGAACTATGGCTACACCTTC
>NA|TRBJ2-7|TRBV27|TRBD1
CASSLAGGREQYF
TGTGCCAGCAGTTTGGCAGGGGGCCGCGAGCAGTACTTC
>once|TRBJ1-4|TRBV28|TRBD1
CASSLSRRGRATNEKLFF
TGTGCCAGCAGTTTATCCCGCAGGGGGCGGGCAACTAATGAAAAACTGTTTTTT
>few|TRBJ2-1|TRBV7-9|NA
CASSRGLADEQFF
TGTGCCAGCAGCAGGGGGTTAGCAGATGAGCAGTTCTTC
>NA|TRBJ1-3|TRBV2|NA
CASKNTRSGNTIYF
TGTGCCAGCAAAAATACACGCTCTGGAAACACCATATATTTT
>NA|TRBJ2-3|TRBV21-1|NA
CASSKAGGRATLADTQYF
TGTGCCAGCAGCAAAGCTGGCGGCCGTGCCACCCTCGCAGATACGCAGTATTTT
>NA|TRBJ2-5|TRBV21-1|NA
CASSNRDRGRRETQYF
TGTGCCAGCAGCAACCGGGACAGGGGGCGCCGGGAGACCCAGTACTTC
>NA|TRBJ2-3|TRBV7-9|TRBD1
CASSLAGQGRSDTQYF
TGTGCCAGCAGCTTAGCTGGACAGGGGAGGTCAGATACGCAGTATTTT
>NA|TRBJ1-2|TRBV4-1|NA
CASSQESGRNGYTF
TGCGCCAGCAGCCAAGAGTCTGGGAGGAATGGCTACACCTTC